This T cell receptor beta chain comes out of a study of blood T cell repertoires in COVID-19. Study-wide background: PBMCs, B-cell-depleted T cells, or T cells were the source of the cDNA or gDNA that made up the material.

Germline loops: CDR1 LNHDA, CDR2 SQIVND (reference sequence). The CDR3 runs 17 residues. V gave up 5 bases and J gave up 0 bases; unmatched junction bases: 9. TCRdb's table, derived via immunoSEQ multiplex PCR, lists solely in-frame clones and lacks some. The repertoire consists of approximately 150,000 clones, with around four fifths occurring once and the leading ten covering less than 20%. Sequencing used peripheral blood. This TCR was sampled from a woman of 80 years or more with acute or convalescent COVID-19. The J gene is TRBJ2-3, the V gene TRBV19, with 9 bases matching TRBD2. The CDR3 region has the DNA TGTGCCAGTAGTGTGATGAGCGGGGGGTCCAGCACAGATACGCAGTATTTT. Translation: CASSVMSGGSSTDTQYF.